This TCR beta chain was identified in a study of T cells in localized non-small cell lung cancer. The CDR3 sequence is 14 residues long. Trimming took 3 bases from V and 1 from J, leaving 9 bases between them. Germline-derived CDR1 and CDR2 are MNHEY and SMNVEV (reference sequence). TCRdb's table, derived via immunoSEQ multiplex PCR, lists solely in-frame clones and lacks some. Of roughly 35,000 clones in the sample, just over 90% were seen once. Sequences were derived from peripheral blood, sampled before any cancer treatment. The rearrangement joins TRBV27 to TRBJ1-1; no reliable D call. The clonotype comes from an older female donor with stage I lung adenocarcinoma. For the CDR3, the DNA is TGTGCCAGCAGTTTCCTTTCCACGAACACTGAAGCTTTCTTT. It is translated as CASSFLSTNTEAFF.